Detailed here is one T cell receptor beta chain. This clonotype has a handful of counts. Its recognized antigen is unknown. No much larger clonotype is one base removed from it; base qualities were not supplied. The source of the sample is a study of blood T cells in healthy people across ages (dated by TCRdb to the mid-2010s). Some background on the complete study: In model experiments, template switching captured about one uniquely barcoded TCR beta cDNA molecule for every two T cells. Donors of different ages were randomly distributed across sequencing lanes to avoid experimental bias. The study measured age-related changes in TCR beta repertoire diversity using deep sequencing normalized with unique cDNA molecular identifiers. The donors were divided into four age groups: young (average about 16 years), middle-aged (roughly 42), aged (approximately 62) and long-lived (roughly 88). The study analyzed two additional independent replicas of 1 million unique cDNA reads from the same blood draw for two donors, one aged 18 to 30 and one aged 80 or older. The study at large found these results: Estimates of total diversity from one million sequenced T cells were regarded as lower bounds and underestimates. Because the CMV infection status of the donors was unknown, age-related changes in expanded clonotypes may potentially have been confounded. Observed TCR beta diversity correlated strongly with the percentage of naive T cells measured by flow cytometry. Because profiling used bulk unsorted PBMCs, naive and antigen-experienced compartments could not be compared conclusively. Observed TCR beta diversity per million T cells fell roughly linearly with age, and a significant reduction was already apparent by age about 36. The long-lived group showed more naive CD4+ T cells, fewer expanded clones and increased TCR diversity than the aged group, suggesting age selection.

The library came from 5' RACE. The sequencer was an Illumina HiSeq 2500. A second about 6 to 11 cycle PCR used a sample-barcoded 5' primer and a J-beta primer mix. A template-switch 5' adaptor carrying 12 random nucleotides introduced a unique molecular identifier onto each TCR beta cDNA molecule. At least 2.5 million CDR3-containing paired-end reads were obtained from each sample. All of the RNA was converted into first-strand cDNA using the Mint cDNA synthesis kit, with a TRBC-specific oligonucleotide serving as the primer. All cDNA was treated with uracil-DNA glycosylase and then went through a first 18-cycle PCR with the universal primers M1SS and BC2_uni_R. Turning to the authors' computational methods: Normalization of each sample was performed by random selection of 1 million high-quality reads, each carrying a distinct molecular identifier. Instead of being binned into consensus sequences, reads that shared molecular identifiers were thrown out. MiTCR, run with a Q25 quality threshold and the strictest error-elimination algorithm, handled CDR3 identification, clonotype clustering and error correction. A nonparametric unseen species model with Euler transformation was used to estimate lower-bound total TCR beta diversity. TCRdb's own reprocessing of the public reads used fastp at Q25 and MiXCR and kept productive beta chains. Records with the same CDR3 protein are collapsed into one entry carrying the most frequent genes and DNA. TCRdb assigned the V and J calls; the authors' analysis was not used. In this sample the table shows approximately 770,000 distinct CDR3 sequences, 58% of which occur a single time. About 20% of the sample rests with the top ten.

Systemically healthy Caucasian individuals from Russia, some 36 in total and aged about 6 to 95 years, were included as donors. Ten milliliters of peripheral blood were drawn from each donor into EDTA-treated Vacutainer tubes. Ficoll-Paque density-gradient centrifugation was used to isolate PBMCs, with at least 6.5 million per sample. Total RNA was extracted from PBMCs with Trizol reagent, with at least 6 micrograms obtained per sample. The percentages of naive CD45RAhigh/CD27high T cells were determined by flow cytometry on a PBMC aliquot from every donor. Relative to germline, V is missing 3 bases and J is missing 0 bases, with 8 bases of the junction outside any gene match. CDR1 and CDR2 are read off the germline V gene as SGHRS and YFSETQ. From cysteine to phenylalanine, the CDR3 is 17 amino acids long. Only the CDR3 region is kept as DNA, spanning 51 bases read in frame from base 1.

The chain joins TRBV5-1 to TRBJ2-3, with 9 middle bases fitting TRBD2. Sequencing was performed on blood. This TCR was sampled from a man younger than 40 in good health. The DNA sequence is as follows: TGCGCCAGCAGCTCCTTGGCTAGCGGGATGAGCACAGATACGCAGTATTTT. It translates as CASSSLASGMSTDTQYF.